Following are 13 T cell receptor beta chains from one sample sequenced in a study of Ad26.COV2.S vaccination and SARS-CoV-2 variants. Method: immunoSEQ multiplex PCR; TCRdb's copy keeps in-frame clones and lacks some. The sample yields some 180,000 clones, around 88% seen once. The material sequenced was peripheral blood, taken after recovery from COVID-19. All receptors come from a human donor who had recovered from COVID-19.

This clone was seen just once. The chain is built from TRBV7-2 and TRBJ2-7; the D gene could be TRBD1 or TRBD2 (6 bases each). The length of the CDR3 is 14 residues. Per germline, CDR1 SGHTA and CDR2 FQGNSA. V dropped 2 bases and J dropped 7 bases, with 15 bases sitting between them. CDR3 in amino acids: CASSLSGLGGEQYF. The CDR3 DNA is TGTGCCAGCAGCTTATCGGGCCTAGGGGGGGAGCAGTACTTC.

The chain links TRBV12-3 or TRBV12-4 to TRBJ2-5, with D unclear. The length of the CDR3 is 13 residues. Between the trimmed V and J ends, which lost 6 bases and 2 bases, there was a span of 10 bases. CDR3 DNA sequence: TGTGCCAGCAGCAGAGACTTGCAAGAGACCCAGTACTTC. Amino acid sequence: CASSRDLQETQYF.

A word on this clone: A junction end diverges from the germline sequence, so it may reflect a read error. This rearrangement joins TRBV6-1 to TRBJ1-2; TRBD1 agrees at 9 bases. Looked up from germline, CDR1 is MNHNS and CDR2 is SASEGT. The CDR3 is 10 residues long. The CDR3 here is CASSEGTGSF. CDR3 nucleotide sequence: TGTGCCAGCAGTGAGGGGACAGGGTCCTTC.

V usage is TRBV5-4 and J usage is TRBJ2-7; tentative D call: TRBD2 (5 bases). V was trimmed by 7 bases and J by 0 bases, leaving 14 bases between them. In germline, CDR1 is SGHNT, CDR2 YYREEE (reference sequence). The CDR3 is 14 amino acids. The CDR3 loop reads CASRDGESSYEQYF. DNA for the CDR3: TGTGCCAGCCGCGACGGGGAGAGCTCCTACGAGCAGTACTTC.

The rearrangement joins TRBV5-8 to TRBJ2-5; 9 bases align to TRBD2. This CDR3 spans 16 amino acids. Per the germline V gene, CDR1 is SGHTS and CDR2 is YDEGEE. The V gene end was trimmed by 4 bases and the J gene end by 2 bases; junction bases not matched to a gene: 9. The CDR3 DNA sequence: TGTGCCAGCAGCGCCCTTAGCGGGGGAGATCAAGAGACCCAGTACTTC. This encodes CASSALSGGDQETQYF.

The J gene is TRBJ2-1, the V gene TRBV2, with a possible D match to TRBD1 (7 bases). The CDR3 contains 15 residues. CDR1 and CDR2 from the germline V gene are SNHLY and FYNNEI. Deletions cut 7 bases from V and 0 bases from J, with 13 bases between. The CDR3 nucleotides are TGTGCCAGCATGTCAGGGGGGTACTCCTACAATGAGCAGTTCTTC. Protein product: CASMSGGYSYNEQFF.

CDR3 nucleotides: TGCGCCAGCAGCCCCTGGGACACCTCTAACTATGGCTACACCTTC. Translating gives CASSPWDTSNYGYTF. The V call is TRBV4-1, the J call TRBJ1-2; D might be TRBD1 (6 bases). V was pared by 4 bases and J by 0 bases, with 12 bases between. The CDR3 runs to 15 residues. CDR1 is MGHRA, CDR2 YSYEKL, per germline.

The chain recombines TRBV5-1 with TRBJ2-7; D gene ambiguous. The CDR3 sequence is 11 residues long. CDR1 and CDR2 (germline): SGHRS, YFSETQ. Trimming stripped 4 bases from V and 0 bases from J, with 2 bases between. In nucleotides, the CDR3 is TGCGCCAGCAGCGCCTCCTACGAGCAGTACTTC. This sequence encodes CASSASYEQYF.

V gene TRBV2 combines with J gene TRBJ1-5; the match to TRBD1 covers 10 bases. From germline, CDR1 is SNHLY and CDR2 FYNNEI. CDR3 size: 15 residues. With 6 bases clipped from V and 6 bases from J, the junction kept 8 bases outside the gene matches. CDR3 residues: CASSAGQGEVQPQHF. The CDR3 DNA is TGTGCCAGCAGCGCTGGACAGGGGGAGGTTCAGCCCCAGCATTTT.

The sample holds one count of this clone. The rearrangement uses TRBV6-5 and TRBJ1-2, with TRBD1 matching over 7 bases. Per germline, CDR1 MNHEY and CDR2 SVGAGI. The CDR3 sequence is 15 residues long. The trim removed 6 bases at V and 3 bases at J, leaving 10 bases unmatched. The CDR3 DNA sequence: TGTGCCAGCAGCCCAGACAGGGAGATTTACTATGGCTACACCTTC. Amino acids: CASSPDREIYYGYTF.

The rearrangement joins TRBV7-2 to TRBJ2-5, with 9 bases aligning to TRBD2. Per the germline V gene, CDR1 is SGHTA and CDR2 is FQGNSA. This CDR3 comprises 16 residues. The ends lost 2 bases at V and 5 bases at J; junction bases unmatched: 9. The CDR3 reads CASSLNSGGPWETQYF. CDR3 in DNA: TGTGCCAGCAGCTTAAATAGCGGGGGCCCCTGGGAGACCCAGTACTTC.

V and J are TRBV28 and TRBJ1-4; no firm D call. V was shortened by 3 bases and J by 8 bases, with 16 bases between the two germline ends. The CDR3 has 15 residues. From germline, CDR1 is MDHEN and CDR2 SYDVKM. This CDR3 reads CASSLLRSGGEKLFF. CDR3 in DNA: TGTGCCAGCAGTTTGCTTCGGTCCGGCGGGGAAAAACTGTTTTTT.

This clone was picked up one time. V usage is TRBV5-1 and J usage is TRBJ1-1, with D tentatively TRBD1 (6 bases). Germline V gene data show CDR1 as SGHRS and CDR2 as YFSETQ. The germline V and J ends were trimmed by 3 bases and 5 bases, with 11 bases remaining between them. The CDR3 sequence is 13 residues long. This CDR3 is CASSSRGGTEAFF. CDR3 nucleotides: TGCGCCAGCAGCTCCAGGGGTGGGACTGAAGCTTTCTTT. The complete variable domain, with remaining parts taken from reference TRBV5-1 and TRBJ1-1, reads KAGVTQTPRYLIKTRGQQVTLSCSPISGHRSVSWYQQTPGQGLQFLFEYFSETQRNKGNFPGRFSGRQFSNSRSEMNVSTLELGDSALYLCASSSRGGTEAFFGQGTRLTVV.